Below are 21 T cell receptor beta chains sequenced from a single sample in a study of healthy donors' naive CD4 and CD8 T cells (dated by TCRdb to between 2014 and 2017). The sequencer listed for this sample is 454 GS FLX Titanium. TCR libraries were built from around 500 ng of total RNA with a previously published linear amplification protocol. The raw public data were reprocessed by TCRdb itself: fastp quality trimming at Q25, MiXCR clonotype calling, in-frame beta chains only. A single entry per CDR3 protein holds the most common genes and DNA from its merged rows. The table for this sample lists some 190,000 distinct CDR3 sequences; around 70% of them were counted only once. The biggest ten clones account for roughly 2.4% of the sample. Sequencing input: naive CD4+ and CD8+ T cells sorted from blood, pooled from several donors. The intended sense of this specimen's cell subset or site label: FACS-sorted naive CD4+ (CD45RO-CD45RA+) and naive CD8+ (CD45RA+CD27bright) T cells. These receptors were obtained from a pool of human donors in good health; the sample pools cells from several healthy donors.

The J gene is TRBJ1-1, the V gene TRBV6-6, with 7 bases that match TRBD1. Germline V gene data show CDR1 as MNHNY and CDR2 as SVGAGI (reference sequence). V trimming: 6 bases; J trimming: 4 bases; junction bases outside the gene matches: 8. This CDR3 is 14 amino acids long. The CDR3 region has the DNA TGTGCCAGCAGACTCCAGGGGGGTAGCACTGAAGCTTTCTTT. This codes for CASRLQGGSTEAFF.

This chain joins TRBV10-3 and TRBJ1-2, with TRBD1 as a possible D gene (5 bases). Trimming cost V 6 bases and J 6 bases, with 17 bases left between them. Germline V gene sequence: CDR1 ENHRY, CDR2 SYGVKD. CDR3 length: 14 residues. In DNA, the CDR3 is TGTGCCATCAGGGGCCCTCAGGGATCGGATGGCTACACCTTC. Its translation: CAIRGPQGSDGYTF.

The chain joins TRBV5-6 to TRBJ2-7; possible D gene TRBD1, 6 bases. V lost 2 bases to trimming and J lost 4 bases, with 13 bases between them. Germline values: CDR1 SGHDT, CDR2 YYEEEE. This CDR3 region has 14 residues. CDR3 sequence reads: CASSFRGRGYEQYF. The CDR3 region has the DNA TGTGCCAGCAGCTTCAGGGGTAGGGGGTACGAGCAGTACTTC.

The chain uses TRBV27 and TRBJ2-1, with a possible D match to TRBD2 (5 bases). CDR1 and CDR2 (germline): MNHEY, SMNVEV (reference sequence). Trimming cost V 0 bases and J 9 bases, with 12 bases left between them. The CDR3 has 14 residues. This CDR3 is CASSLSVAGGEQFF. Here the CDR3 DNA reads TGTGCCAGCAGTTTATCGGTTGCCGGAGGTGAGCAGTTCTTC.

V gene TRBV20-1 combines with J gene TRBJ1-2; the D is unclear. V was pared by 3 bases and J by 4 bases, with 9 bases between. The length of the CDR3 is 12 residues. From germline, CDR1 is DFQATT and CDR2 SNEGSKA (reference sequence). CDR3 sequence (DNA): TGCAGTGCTAGTCCAGCCGGCTATGGCTACACCTTC. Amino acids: CSASPAGYGYTF.

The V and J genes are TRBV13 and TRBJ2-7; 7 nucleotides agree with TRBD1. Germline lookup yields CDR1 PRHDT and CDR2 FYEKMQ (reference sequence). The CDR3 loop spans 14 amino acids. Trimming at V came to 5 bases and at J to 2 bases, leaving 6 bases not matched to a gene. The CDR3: CASSQIDRAYEQYF. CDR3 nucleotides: TGTGCCAGCAGCCAGATCGACAGGGCCTACGAGCAGTACTTC.

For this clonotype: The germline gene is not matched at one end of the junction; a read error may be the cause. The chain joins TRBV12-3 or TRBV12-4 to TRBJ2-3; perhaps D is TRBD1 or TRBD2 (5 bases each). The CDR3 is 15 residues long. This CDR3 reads CASSLTSGNTGTQYF. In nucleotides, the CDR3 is TGTGCCAGCAGTTTAACGAGCGGCAACACAGGTACGCAGTATTTT.

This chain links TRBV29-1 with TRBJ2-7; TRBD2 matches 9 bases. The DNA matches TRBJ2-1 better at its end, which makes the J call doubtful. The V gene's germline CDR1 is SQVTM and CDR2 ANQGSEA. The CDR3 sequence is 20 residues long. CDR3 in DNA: TGCAGCGTTGAAGGCCCAAGGCGCGGCGGGAGGGTCGGTGGCTACAATGAGCAGTTCTTC. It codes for CSVEGPRRGGRVGGYNEQFF.

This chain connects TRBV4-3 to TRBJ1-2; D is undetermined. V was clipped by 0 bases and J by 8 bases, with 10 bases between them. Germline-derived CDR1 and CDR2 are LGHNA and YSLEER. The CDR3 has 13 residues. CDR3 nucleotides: TGCGCCAGCAGCCAAGACCGCCAGAGGGGCTACACCTTC. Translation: CASSQDRQRGYTF.

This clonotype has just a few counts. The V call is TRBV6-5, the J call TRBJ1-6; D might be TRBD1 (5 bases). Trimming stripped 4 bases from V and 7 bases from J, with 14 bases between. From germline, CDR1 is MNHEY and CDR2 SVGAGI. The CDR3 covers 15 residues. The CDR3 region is CASSFTGTQNSPLHF. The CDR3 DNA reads TGTGCCAGCAGTTTTACCGGGACGCAGAATTCACCCCTCCACTTT.

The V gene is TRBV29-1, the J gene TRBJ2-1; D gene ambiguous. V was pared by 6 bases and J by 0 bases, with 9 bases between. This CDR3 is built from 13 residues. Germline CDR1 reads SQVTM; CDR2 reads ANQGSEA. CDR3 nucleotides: TGCAGCGTAAGTCCCAGCTCCTACAATGAGCAGTTCTTC. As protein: CSVSPSSYNEQFF.

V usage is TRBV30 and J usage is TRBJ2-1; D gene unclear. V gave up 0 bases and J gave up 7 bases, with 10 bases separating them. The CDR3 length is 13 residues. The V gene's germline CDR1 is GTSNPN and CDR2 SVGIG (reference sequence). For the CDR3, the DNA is TGTGCCTGGAGTGTAGGTCTGACGAATGAGCAGTTCTTC. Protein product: CAWSVGLTNEQFF.

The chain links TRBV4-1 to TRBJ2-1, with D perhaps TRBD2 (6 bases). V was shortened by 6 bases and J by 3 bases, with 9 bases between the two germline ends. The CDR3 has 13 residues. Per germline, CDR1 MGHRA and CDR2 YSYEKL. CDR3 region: CASSTGDYNEQFF. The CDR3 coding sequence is TGCGCCAGCAGTACGGGGGACTACAATGAGCAGTTCTTC.

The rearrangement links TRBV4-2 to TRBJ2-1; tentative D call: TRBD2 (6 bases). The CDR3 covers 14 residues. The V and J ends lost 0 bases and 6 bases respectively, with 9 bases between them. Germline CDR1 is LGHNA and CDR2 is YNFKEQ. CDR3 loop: CASSQEGRSNEQFF. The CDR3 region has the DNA TGTGCCAGCAGCCAAGAGGGGAGGTCCAATGAGCAGTTCTTC.

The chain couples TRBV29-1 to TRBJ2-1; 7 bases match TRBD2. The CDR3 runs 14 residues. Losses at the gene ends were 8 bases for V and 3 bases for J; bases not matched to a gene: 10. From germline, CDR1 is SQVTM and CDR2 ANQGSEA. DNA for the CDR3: TGCAGCTCCCCGGGGGGTGGTTTCTACAATGAGCAGTTCTTC. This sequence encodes CSSPGGGFYNEQFF.

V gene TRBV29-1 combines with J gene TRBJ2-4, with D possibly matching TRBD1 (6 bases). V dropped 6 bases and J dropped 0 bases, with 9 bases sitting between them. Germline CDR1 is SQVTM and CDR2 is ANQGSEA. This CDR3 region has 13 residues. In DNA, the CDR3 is TGCAGCGTCTCACAGGGAGCCAAAAACATTCAGTACTTC. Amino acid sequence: CSVSQGAKNIQYF. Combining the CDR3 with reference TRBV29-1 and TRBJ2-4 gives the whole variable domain SAVISQKPSRDICQRGTSLTIQCQVDSQVTMMFWYRQQPGQSLTLIATANQGSEATYESGFVIDKFPISRPNLTFSTLTVSNMSPEDSSIYLCSVSQGAKNIQYFGAGTRLSVL.

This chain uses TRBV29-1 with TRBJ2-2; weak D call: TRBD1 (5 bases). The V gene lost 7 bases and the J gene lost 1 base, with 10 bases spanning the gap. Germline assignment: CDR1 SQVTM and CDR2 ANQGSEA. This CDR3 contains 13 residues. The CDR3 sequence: CSAVGQNTGELFF. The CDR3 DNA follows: TGCAGCGCAGTAGGACAGAACACCGGGGAGCTGTTTTTT.

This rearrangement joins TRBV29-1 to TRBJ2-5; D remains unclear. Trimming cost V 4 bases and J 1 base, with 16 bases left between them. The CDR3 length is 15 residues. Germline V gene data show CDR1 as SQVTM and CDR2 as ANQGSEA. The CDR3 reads CSVGLWMGIQETQYF. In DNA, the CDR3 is TGCAGCGTTGGGCTCTGGATGGGGATCCAAGAGACCCAGTACTTC.

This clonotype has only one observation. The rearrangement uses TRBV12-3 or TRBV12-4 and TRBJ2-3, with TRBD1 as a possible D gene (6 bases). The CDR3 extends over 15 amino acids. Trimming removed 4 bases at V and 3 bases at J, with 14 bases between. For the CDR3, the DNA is TGTGCCAGCAGTTACAGGGTGCAAGGAACAGATACGCAGTATTTT. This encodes CASSYRVQGTDTQYF.

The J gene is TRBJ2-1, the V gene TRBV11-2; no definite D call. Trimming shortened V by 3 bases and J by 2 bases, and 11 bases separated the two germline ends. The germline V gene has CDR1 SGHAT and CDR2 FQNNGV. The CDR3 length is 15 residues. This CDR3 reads CASSFEVIAYNEQFF. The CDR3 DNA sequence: TGTGCCAGCAGCTTTGAGGTAATCGCCTACAATGAGCAGTTCTTC.

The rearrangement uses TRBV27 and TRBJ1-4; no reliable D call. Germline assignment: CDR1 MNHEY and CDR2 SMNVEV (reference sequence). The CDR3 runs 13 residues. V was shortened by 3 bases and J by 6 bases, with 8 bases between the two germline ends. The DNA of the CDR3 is TGTGCCAGCAGTTTCTCTACTTATGAAAAACTGTTTTTT. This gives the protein CASSFSTYEKLFF.